The 14 T cell receptor beta chains below were found in one sample sequenced in a study of spatial heterogeneity in lung cancer. TCRdb itself ran the 5' RACE reads through MiXCR, one entry per CDR3 protein. Of 30,000 to 45,000 distinct CDR3 sequences in the sample, less than 9.5% are singletons; the top ten hold 29%. Stated time point: sample taken at primary tumor resection. Sequencing was performed on PBMCs, taken at surgery. Receptor source: a female donor with early-stage non-small cell lung cancer.

In nucleotides, the CDR3 is TGTGCCTGGAGTGCCCTGACGTCGGGAGGCACCGGGGAGCTGTTTTTT. Protein: CAWSALTSGGTGELFF. V gene TRBV30 combines with J gene TRBJ2-2; 7 nucleotides agree with TRBD2. Trimming removed 1 base from V and 4 bases from J; junction bases left unmatched: 9. Germline lookup yields CDR1 GTSNPN and CDR2 SVGIG (reference sequence). The CDR3 spans 16 residues.

This clonotype was detected ten times or more. J is TRBJ2-1 and V is TRBV6-5, with 7 bases lining up with TRBD2. This CDR3 has 16 residues. After removal of 6 bases from V and 4 bases from J, the junction contained 12 bases not matched to a gene. Per germline, CDR1 MNHEY and CDR2 SVGAGI. This CDR3 reads CASSRTLGREYNEQFF. DNA of the CDR3: TGTGCCAGCAGCCGGACCTTAGGGAGGGAGTACAATGAGCAGTTCTTC.

The rearrangement links TRBV5-6 to TRBJ2-5; D tentatively reads TRBD1 or TRBD2 (6 bases each). V was cut by 2 bases and J by 5 bases, with 19 bases left in between. The CDR3 runs to 16 residues. The V gene's germline CDR1 is SGHDT and CDR2 YYEEEE. CDR3 loop: CASSLEGGRRIETQYF. CDR3 in DNA: TGTGCCAGCAGCTTAGAGGGGGGTCGGCGGATTGAGACCCAGTACTTC.

This clonotype showed up many times. This CDR3 is CATSDPLTYEQYF. The CDR3 DNA sequence: TGTGCCACCAGTGACCCCCTCACCTACGAGCAGTACTTC. The chain links TRBV24-1 to TRBJ2-7; D not certain. V lost 4 bases and J 2 bases, leaving 8 bases between the germline ends. The CDR3 covers 13 residues. Germline CDR1 KGHDR, CDR2 SFDVKD.

The sample holds a few counts of this clonotype. J is TRBJ2-3 and V is TRBV20-1; D possibly uses TRBD1 or TRBD2 (5 bases each). Germline V gives CDR1 DFQATT, CDR2 SNEGSKA (reference sequence). CDR3 length: 14 amino acids. V lost 4 bases and J 5 bases, leaving 16 bases between the germline ends. CDR3 protein: CSATDRGRGDTQYF. CDR3 nucleotide sequence: TGCAGTGCTACCGACAGAGGTCGGGGAGATACGCAGTATTTT.

V and J are TRBV6-1 and TRBJ1-5, with a tentative D call TRBD1 (5 bases). V gave up 1 base and J gave up 4 bases, with 14 bases separating them. This CDR3 is 16 amino acids long. From germline, CDR1 is MNHNS and CDR2 SASEGT. The CDR3 protein is CASSEVAQGGNQPQHF. CDR3 DNA: TGTGCCAGCAGTGAAGTAGCTCAGGGAGGGAATCAGCCCCAGCATTTT.

V usage is TRBV18 and J usage is TRBJ2-3, with 10 bases fitting TRBD2. V shed 3 bases and J 4 bases; nucleotides not matched to a gene: 13. Germline-derived CDR1 and CDR2 are KGHSH and LQKENI. The CDR3 is made up of 18 amino acids. CDR3 DNA sequence: TGTGCCAGCTCACCGCAACAGCAAGTAGCGGGAGGCGCAGATACGCAGTATTTT. Protein sequence: CASSPQQQVAGGADTQYF.

This clonotype has more than one count but fewer than ten. The V gene is TRBV5-1, the J gene TRBJ1-5; TRBD1 matches at 8 bases. CDR3 size: 18 residues. Germline V CDR1 and CDR2: SGHRS, YFSETQ. With V trimmed by 7 bases and J by 0 bases, 15 bases remained unmatched. CDR3 region: CASGYWTGPYYSNQPQHF. CDR3 coding DNA: TGCGCCAGCGGGTATTGGACAGGGCCGTATTATAGCAATCAGCCCCAGCATTTT.

In its sample, this clonotype was seen a few times. This CDR3 is CASSLARQQETQYF. In DNA form, the CDR3 reads TGCGCCAGCAGCTTGGCCCGACAGCAAGAGACCCAGTACTTC. This rearrangement joins TRBV5-1 to TRBJ2-5, with D possibly being TRBD1 (5 bases). Germline V gene sequence: CDR1 SGHRS, CDR2 YFSETQ. Deletions cut 0 bases from V and 2 bases from J, with 8 bases between. This CDR3 spans 14 amino acids.

This clonotype has at least ten counts. CDR3 loop: CAISEPGTGSPSSSYEQYF. The CDR3, as DNA: TGTGCCATCAGTGAGCCCGGGACAGGGAGCCCCTCCAGCTCCTACGAGCAGTACTTC. The chain employs TRBV10-3 and TRBJ2-7; 9 bases map to TRBD1. In germline, CDR1 is ENHRY, CDR2 SYGVKD. This CDR3 is 19 amino acids long. V was pared by 2 bases and J by 0 bases, with 14 bases of the junction left unmatched.

The gene calls are TRBV2 and TRBJ2-3, with D perhaps being TRBD1 or TRBD2 (5 bases each). Trimming pared 6 bases from V and 1 base from J, leaving 8 bases between. Germline V gives CDR1 SNHLY, CDR2 FYNNEI. The CDR3 runs 13 residues. The CDR3 loop is CASRWDRTDTQYF. The CDR3 DNA reads TGTGCCAGCAGATGGGACCGCACAGATACGCAGTATTTT.

This clonotype was seen at least ten times. The CDR3 protein is CASSFGGDGGYTF. CDR3 DNA sequence: TGCGCCAGCAGCTTCGGCGGTGATGGTGGCTACACCTTC. V gene TRBV5-1 combines with J gene TRBJ1-2; D unclear. The CDR3 is made up of 13 amino acids. V lost 2 bases, J lost 7 bases, and 12 bases lay in between. Germline V lookup: CDR1 SGHRS, CDR2 YFSETQ.

About this clonotype: This may be a read error: a much more frequent sequence differs by one nucleotide. The chain links TRBV7-8 to TRBJ2-2; 7 bases are a match to TRBD2. The CDR3 is 14 amino acids. The germline V gene has CDR1 SGHVS and CDR2 FQNEAQ. This CDR3 reads CTSSLRGSAGELFF. The CDR3 DNA sequence: TGTACCAGCAGCTTACGCGGGAGTGCCGGGGAGCTGTTTTTT.

This clonotype turned up a few times. The chain recombines TRBV20-1 with TRBJ1-3; TRBD1 agrees at 8 bases. V lost 6 bases, J lost 5 bases, and 18 bases stayed unmatched. This CDR3 region has 17 residues. Germline CDR1 reads DFQATT; CDR2 reads SNEGSKA (reference sequence). The CDR3 DNA reads as TGCAGTGCAGAGGGTGGACAGGGAAGGAGTGGGAGAAACACCATATATTTT. It encodes CSAEGGQGRSGRNTIYF.